What follows is one TCR beta chain and its context. The target antigen is unknown. These data originate in a study of long-term antiretroviral therapy in people with HIV. Study-wide results and limits: Blood sampling spanned 2004 to 2017, possibly under older ART regimens.

V shed 3 bases and J 0 bases; nucleotides not matched to a gene: 1. Germline loops: CDR1 SGHRS, CDR2 YFSETQ. The CDR3 contains 16 residues. Researchers secured at least one pre-ART and at least two post-ART PBMC samples from each donor. Cryopreserved PBMC, at 1-10 million per sample, were present before DNA extraction. Run at survey level, the immunoSEQ assay was version v3.0. Sequenced by immunoSEQ multiplex PCR; TCRdb stores in-frame clones only, minus some. The sample lists tens of thousands of clones, about 80% occurring once. The sample here was unsorted PBMCs, taken 0.6 years after starting antiretroviral therapy. V is TRBV5-1 and J is TRBJ2-2; the match to TRBD1 covers 11 bases. The origin of this receptor is a man between 18 and 29 years old with HIV. The chain's CDR3 is CASSSGQGANTGELFF. In DNA form, the CDR3 reads TGCGCCAGCAGCTCGGGACAGGGGGCGAACACCGGGGAGCTGTTTTTT.